This TCR beta chain originates from a study of blood T cell repertoires in COVID-19. Study-wide background: Donors in the United States, Italy and Spain gave samples during acute or convalescent COVID-19. From T cells, B-cell-depleted T cells, or PBMCs came the material, which was cDNA or gDNA.

Profiling relied on immunoSEQ multiplex PCR, and the TCRdb table lists in-frame clones only, not all of them. The sample includes roughly 150,000 clones, 80% to 85% of them seen just once. Assignment of participants to cohorts was predicated upon participant-reported clinical history. Germline V lookup: CDR1 SGHRS, CDR2 YFSETQ. The V and J ends lost 5 bases and 3 bases respectively, with 9 bases between them. This CDR3 spans 12 amino acids. This receptor was taken from a man aged 65 to 79 who had been exposed to COVID-19. The chain carries TRBV5-1 and TRBJ2-7; maybe TRBD1 (5 bases). Sequencing was performed on PBMCs or T cells enriched from blood (not recorded which). The CDR3 DNA is TGCGCCAGCAGAGGGGCCAACTACGAGCAGTACTTC. It encodes CASRGANYEQYF.